This T cell receptor (beta chain) emerged from a study of blood T cell repertoires in COVID-19. TCRdb keeps only in-frame clones here, not all; method: immunoSEQ multiplex PCR. The sample records roughly 200,000 clones, about 85% being singletons. About this clone: The identical CDR3 is also encoded by other nucleotide sequences in the sample.

The material sequenced was PBMCs or T cells enriched from blood (not recorded which). The clonotype originates from a woman aged 40 to 50 in a cohort exposed to, infected with or recovered from COVID-19 (not recorded which).

The CDR3 nucleotides are TGTGCCAGCAGCTTAGTTGGCGGGCCGTACAATGAGCAGTTCTTC. It specifies CASSLVGGPYNEQFF. The V and J genes are TRBV7-2 and TRBJ2-1, with D possibly being TRBD2 (5 bases). V lost 1 base and J lost 4, with 11 bases in between. This CDR3 comprises 15 residues. The germline gives CDR1 SGHTA, CDR2 FQGNSA.